This T cell receptor (beta chain) was found in a study of OX40 agonist ivuxolimab in advanced cancers. Study information: Three patients got partial responses; one had hepatocellular carcinoma and two had cutaneous melanoma. Findings and caveats of the study: Normalized T-cell clonal expansion was also low in a subset of nonresponders. On average, CD8+ T cells showed a greater number of expanded clones than CD4+. The authors did not determine the antigen specificity of the expanded peripheral T cells.

The data were produced by immunoSEQ multiplex PCR, yet TCRdb's version contains in-frame clones alone and is incomplete. Here the sample spans about 71,000 clones, more than 85% being singletons. As concerns this clone: Its cognate antigen is unknown.

The material sequenced was CD4+ or CD8+ T cells sorted from blood, taken in a trial of the OX40 agonist ivuxolimab. The clonotype comes from an adult with an advanced solid tumor such as melanoma, head and neck, liver or kidney cancer.

The CDR3 coding sequence is TGTGCCAGCAGCTTGCGGATAGCGACAGATACGCAGTATTTT. Amino acid sequence: CASSLRIATDTQYF. The chain has TRBV5-4 and TRBJ2-3; TRBD2 is a possible D gene (5 bases). Trimming removed 1 base at V and 3 bases at J, with 9 bases between. The CDR3 loop spans 14 amino acids. Germline V lookup: CDR1 SGHNT, CDR2 YYREEE (reference sequence).